This TCR beta chain was found in a study of T cell responses to AZD1222 COVID-19 vaccine. The table came from immunoSEQ multiplex PCR; TCRdb's copy has only in-frame clones and leaves some out. The sample consists of 150,000 to 200,000 clones, 91% of them appearing once. A note on this clone: Its antigen is unknown.

The germline V gene encodes CDR1 SGHRS and CDR2 YFSETQ. The CDR3 is made up of 15 amino acids. The V end lost 0 bases, the J end lost 4 bases, and 11 bases lay between the germline ends. Broader study findings: Per reports, nearly half of all spike-specific TCRs target regions that are unmutated in variants. Seropositive AZD1222 recipients at baseline numbered only six or seven.

The chain has TRBV5-1 and TRBJ2-1; possibly TRBD2 for D (6 bases). The clonotype originates from an adult who received the AZD1222 COVID-19 vaccine. Here the sequenced sample was peripheral blood, taken 28 days after the second AZD1222 dose. This CDR3 is CASSLGLARYNEQFF. For the CDR3, the DNA is TGCGCCAGCAGCTTGGGGCTAGCGCGTTACAATGAGCAGTTCTTC. Full variable domain (outside the CDR3, taken from reference TRBV5-1 and TRBJ2-1): KAGVTQTPRYLIKTRGQQVTLSCSPISGHRSVSWYQQTPGQGLQFLFEYFSETQRNKGNFPGRFSGRQFSNSRSEMNVSTLELGDSALYLCASSLGLARYNEQFFGPGTRLTVL.